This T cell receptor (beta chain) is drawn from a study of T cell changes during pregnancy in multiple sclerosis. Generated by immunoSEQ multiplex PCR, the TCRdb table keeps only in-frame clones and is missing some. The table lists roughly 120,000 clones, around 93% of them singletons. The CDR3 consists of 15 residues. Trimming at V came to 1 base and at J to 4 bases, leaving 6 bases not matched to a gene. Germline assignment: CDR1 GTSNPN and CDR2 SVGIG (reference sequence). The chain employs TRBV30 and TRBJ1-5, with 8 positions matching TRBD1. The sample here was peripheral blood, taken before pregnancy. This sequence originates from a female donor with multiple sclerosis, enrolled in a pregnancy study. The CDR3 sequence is CAWSADRGPNQPQHF. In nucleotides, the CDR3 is TGTGCCTGGAGTGCAGACAGGGGACCGAATCAGCCCCAGCATTTT.